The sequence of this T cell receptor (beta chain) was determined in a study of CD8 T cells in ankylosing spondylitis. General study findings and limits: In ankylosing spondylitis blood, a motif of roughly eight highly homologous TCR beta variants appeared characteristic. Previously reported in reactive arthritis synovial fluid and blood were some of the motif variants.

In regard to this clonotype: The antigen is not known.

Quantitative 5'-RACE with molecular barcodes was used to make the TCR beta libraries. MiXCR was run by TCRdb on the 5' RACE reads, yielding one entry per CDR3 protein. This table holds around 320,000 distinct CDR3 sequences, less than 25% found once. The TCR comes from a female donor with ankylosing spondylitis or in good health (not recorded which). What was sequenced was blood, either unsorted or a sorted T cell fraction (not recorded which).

The CDR3 sequence is CAWSRGGNTDTQYF. Written as DNA, the CDR3 is TGTGCCTGGAGTAGGGGCGGGAACACAGATACGCAGTATTTT. The gene calls are TRBV30 and TRBJ2-3, with D perhaps TRBD2 (6 bases). Germline assignment: CDR1 GTSNPN and CDR2 SVGIG (reference sequence). V dropped 2 bases and J dropped 2 bases, with 11 bases sitting between them. The CDR3 has 14 residues. Full variable domain (outside the CDR3, taken from reference TRBV30 and TRBJ2-3): SQTIHQWPATLVQPVGSPLSLECTVEGTSNPNLYWYRQAAGRGLQLLFYSVGIGQISSEVPQNLSASRPQDRQFILSSKKLLLSDSGFYLCAWSRGGNTDTQYFGPGTRLTVL.